This T cell receptor (beta chain) was captured by sequencing in a study of T cells in Graves' hyperthyroidism and ophthalmopathy. Findings and caveats of the study: Also found in blood were most expanded thyroid clonotypes above 0.001. Ophthalmopathy prediction by the model preceded onset by a median about 6.5 months.

The V and J ends lost 2 bases and 3 bases respectively, with 14 bases between them. Germline lookup yields CDR1 MNHEY and CDR2 SMNVEV (reference sequence). The CDR3 length is 15 residues. RNA transcripts gave rise to amplified TCR beta CDR3 regions. A first-round RT-PCR of the TCR CDR3 used the HTBI primer set. TCRdb recomputed calls from the multiplex PCR reads with MiXCR, one row per CDR3 protein. Here the sample spans more than 350,000 distinct CDR3 sequences, roughly 15% being singletons. This clonotype showed up many times. Its matching antigen is unknown. This rearrangement joins TRBV27 to TRBJ2-7; D uncertain. Sequencing used blood. This sequence originates from a woman aged 60 to 75 with Graves' ophthalmopathy. CDR3 sequence reads: CASSLGSALNYEQYF. CDR3 DNA: TGTGCCAGCAGTTTAGGCTCCGCTCTCAACTACGAGCAGTACTTC.